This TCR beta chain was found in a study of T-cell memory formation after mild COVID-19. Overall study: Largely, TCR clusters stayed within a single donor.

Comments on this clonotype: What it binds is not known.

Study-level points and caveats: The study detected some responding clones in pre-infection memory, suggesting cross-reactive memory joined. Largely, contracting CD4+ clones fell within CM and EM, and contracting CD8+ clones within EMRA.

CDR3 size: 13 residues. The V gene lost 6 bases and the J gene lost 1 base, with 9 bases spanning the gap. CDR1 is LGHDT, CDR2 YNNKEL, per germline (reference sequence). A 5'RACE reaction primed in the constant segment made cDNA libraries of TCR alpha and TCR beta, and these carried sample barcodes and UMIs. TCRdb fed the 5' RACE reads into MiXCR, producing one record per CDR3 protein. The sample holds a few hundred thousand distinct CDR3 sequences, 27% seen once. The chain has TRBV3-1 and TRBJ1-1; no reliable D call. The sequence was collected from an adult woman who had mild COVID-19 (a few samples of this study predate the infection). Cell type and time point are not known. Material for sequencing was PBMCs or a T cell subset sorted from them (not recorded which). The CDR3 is CASSTVPNTEAFF. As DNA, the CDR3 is TGTGCCAGCAGTACCGTTCCGAACACTGAAGCTTTCTTT. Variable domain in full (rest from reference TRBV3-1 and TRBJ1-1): DTAVSQTPKYLVTQMGNDKSIKCEQNLGHDTMYWYKQDSKKFLKIMFSYNNKELIINETVPNRFSPKSPDKAHLNLHINSLELGDSAVYFCASSTVPNTEAFFGQGTRLTVV.